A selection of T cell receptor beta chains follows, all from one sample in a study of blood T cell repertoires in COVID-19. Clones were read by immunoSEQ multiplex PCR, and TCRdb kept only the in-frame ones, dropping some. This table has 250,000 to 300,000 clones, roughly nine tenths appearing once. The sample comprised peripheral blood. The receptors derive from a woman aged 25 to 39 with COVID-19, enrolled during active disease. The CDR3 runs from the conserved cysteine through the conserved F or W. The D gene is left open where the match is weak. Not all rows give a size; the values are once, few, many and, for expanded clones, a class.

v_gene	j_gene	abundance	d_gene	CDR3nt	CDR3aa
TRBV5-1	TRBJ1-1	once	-	TGCGCCAGCAGCTTGGCAGGGTTGGGTGAAGCTTTCTTT	CASSLAGLGEAFF
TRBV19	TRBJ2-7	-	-	TGTGCCAGTAGTAGGACAGTCTCCTACGAGCAGTACTTC	CASSRTVSYEQYF
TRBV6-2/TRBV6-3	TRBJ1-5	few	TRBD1	TGTGCCAGCAGCCACATCCAAGGACAGGGGGTTAAGGCCCAGCATTTT	CASSHIQGQGVKAQHF
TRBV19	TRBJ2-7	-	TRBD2	TGTGCCAGTAGTATAACTAGCGGGAGCGAGCAGTACTTC	CASSITSGSEQYF
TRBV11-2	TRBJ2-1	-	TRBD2	TGTGCCAGCAGCTTAAAAGGCCTAGCGGGCGTCGATGAGCAGTTCTTC	CASSLKGLAGVDEQFF
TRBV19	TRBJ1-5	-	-	TGTGCCACTCACCAAGGTTTTCGGGGTTTCAATCAGCCCCAGCATTTT	CATHQGFRGFNQPQHF
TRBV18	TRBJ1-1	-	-	TGTGCCAGCACCAGGGAGGAGAACACTGAAGCTTTCTTT	CASTREENTEAFF
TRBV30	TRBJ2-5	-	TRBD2	TGTGCCTGGAGTACGGGACTAGCACAAGAGACCCAGTACTTC	CAWSTGLAQETQYF
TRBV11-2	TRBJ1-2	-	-	TGTGCCAGCAGCTTAGACGTTTATGGCTACACCTTC	CASSLDVYGYTF
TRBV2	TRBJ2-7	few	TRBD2	TGTGCCAGCAGTACTAGCGGGAGCGGATTGTACGAGCAGTACTTC	CASSTSGSGLYEQYF
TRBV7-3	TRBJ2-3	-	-	TGTGCCAGCAGCCTCACTGGTGCGTATACGCAGTATTTT	CASSLTGAYTQYF
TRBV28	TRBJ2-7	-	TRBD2	TGTGCCAGCAGTGGACTAGCGGCCTCCTACGAGCAGTACTTC	CASSGLAASYEQYF
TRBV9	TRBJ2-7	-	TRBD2	TGTGCCAGCAGCGTAGGACTAGCGGGAGGGTACTACGAGCAGTACTTC	CASSVGLAGGYYEQYF
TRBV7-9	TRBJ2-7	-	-	TGTGCCAGCAGCTCCACAGGTCCCCTCTACGAGCAGTACTTC	CASSSTGPLYEQYF
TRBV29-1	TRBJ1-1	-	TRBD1	TGCAGTGTAACGACGACAGGGTTGAACACTGAAGCTTTCTTT	CSVTTTGLNTEAFF
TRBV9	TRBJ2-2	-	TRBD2	TGTGCCAGCAGCGCCCCGGGAGGCACCGGGGAGCTGTTTTTT	CASSAPGGTGELFF
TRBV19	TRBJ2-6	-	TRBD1	TGTGCCACAGGGGACAGGACCACCTCTGGGGCCAACGTCCTGACTTTC	CATGDRTTSGANVLTF
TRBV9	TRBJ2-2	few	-	TGTGCCAGCAGCGTTGGCCGATACACCGGGGAGCTGTTTTTT	CASSVGRYTGELFF
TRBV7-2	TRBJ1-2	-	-	TGTGCCAGCAGCTTAGCGATAACAGCTAAGAACTATGGCTACACCTTC	CASSLAITAKNYGYTF
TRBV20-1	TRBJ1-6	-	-	TGCAGTGCTAGTCCGACCCAAGGGGTTAAAGGGGGTTCACCCCTCCACTTT	CSASPTQGVKGGSPLHF
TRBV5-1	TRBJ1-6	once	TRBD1	TGCGCCAGCAGCTTGGACAGGGGCGATAATTCACCCCTCCACTTT	CASSLDRGDNSPLHF
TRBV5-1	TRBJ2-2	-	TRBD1	TGCGCCAGCAGTCCCAAGACAGGGGCGAGCACCGGGGAGCTGTTTTTT	CASSPKTGASTGELFF
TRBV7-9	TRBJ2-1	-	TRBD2	TGTGCCAGCAGCCGCCCTCGGGGAGAGCGGGAGGGCCCAGGGGATGAGCAGTTCTTC	CASSRPRGEREGPGDEQFF
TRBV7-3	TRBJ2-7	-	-	TGTGCCAGCAGCATAGCACAGGGACGAGAGCAGTACTTC	CASSIAQGREQYF